The 18 T cell receptor beta chains presented below share a single source sample, sequenced in a study of blood T cell repertoires in COVID-19. TCRdb keeps only in-frame clones here, not all; method: immunoSEQ multiplex PCR. The sample lists about 160,000 clones; over 85% were seen once. Sequenced: peripheral blood. These receptor sequences come from a woman between 45 and 65 years old with acute or convalescent COVID-19.

This clone occurred a few times. This specimen includes other DNA sequences encoding the same CDR3. V usage is TRBV5-4 and J usage is TRBJ1-2, with a possible D match to TRBD1 (5 bases). Trimming took off 2 bases at V and 2 bases at J, with 7 bases between the two ends. Per germline, CDR1 SGHNT and CDR2 YYREEE (reference sequence). The CDR3 has 13 residues. In nucleotides, the CDR3 is TGTGCCAGCAGCTTAGACAGAAACTATGGCTACACCTTC. This gives the protein CASSLDRNYGYTF.

This clone was seen only once. V gene TRBV4-3 combines with J gene TRBJ2-1, with D possibly matching TRBD2 (6 bases). The CDR3 is 14 amino acids. V gave up 0 bases and J gave up 7 bases, with 10 bases separating them. CDR1 LGHNA and CDR2 YSLEER come from the germline V gene. Written as DNA, the CDR3 is TGCGCCAGCAGCCAAGAGGAGGGAGCTAATGAGCAGTTCTTC. This codes for CASSQEEGANEQFF.

In this sample, this clone turned up once. The chain is built from TRBV5-3 and TRBJ1-1; D unresolved. TRBV5-3 has ORF status, its function being uncertain. Trimming removed 7 bases at V and 11 bases at J, with 15 bases between. The CDR3 extends over 11 amino acids. The CDR3 region has the DNA TGTGCCAGAGGCCTTGCACCGGGGGCTTTCTTT. It encodes CARGLAPGAFF.

For the CDR3, the DNA is TGTGCCAGCAGCCGACTGGGGGACAGGGCTAATTCACCCCTCCACTTT. It specifies CASSRLGDRANSPLHF. The rearrangement joins TRBV7-9 to TRBJ1-6; 9 nucleotides match TRBD1. V gave up 5 bases and J gave up 6 bases; unmatched junction bases: 8. This CDR3 region has 16 residues. Germline V lookup: CDR1 SEHNR, CDR2 FQNEAQ (reference sequence).

The chain employs TRBV28 and TRBJ1-5; TRBD1 matches 7 bases. CDR3 size: 15 residues. V gave up 3 bases and J gave up 5 bases; unmatched junction bases: 7. Germline CDR1 and CDR2: MDHEN and SYDVKM. The CDR3 protein is CASSFITGVHQPQHF. DNA for the CDR3: TGTGCCAGCAGTTTTATAACAGGGGTCCATCAGCCCCAGCATTTT.

The rearrangement uses TRBV28 and TRBJ2-2; 8 bases align to TRBD2. Germline CDR1 is MDHEN and CDR2 is SYDVKM. Trimming took 6 bases from V and 4 from J; bases not matched to a gene: 7. CDR3 size: 15 residues. In nucleotides, the CDR3 is TGTGCCAGCAGCCGTATACTAGCGGCCACCGGGGAGCTGTTTTTT. Residues: CASSRILAATGELFF.

V is TRBV24-1 and J is TRBJ2-3; 7 bases are shared with TRBD2. CDR3 length: 16 residues. J gave up 0 bases and V 3 bases, and 5 bases lay outside the gene matches. CDR1 is KGHDR and CDR2 is SFDVKD in the germline V gene. The CDR3 sequence is CATSDPGTTSTDTQYF. The CDR3 DNA follows: TGTGCCACCAGTGATCCCGGGACTACAAGCACAGATACGCAGTATTTT.

The CDR3 coding sequence is TGTGCCAGCAGTTACGTGAGGGCCGGGGAGCTGTTTTTT. Translating it yields CASSYVRAGELFF. This rearrangement joins TRBV6-6 to TRBJ2-2; tentative D call: TRBD2 (5 bases). The CDR3 length is 13 residues. Germline loops: CDR1 MNHNY, CDR2 SVGAGI (reference sequence). Trimming took off 2 bases at V and 6 bases at J, with 7 bases between the two ends.

This rearrangement joins TRBV30 to TRBJ1-5, with a possible D match to TRBD1 (5 bases). V was trimmed by 1 base and J by 9 bases, leaving 13 bases between them. The length of the CDR3 is 13 residues. Germline-derived CDR1 and CDR2 are GTSNPN and SVGIG (reference sequence). CDR3 in DNA: TGTGCCTGGAGTGCCCAGGGCAGTGGGCCCCAGCATTTT. Its protein product is CAWSAQGSGPQHF.

The J gene is TRBJ1-5, the V gene TRBV27; D is uncertain. CDR3 size: 16 residues. The germline V and J ends were trimmed by 5 bases and 3 bases, with 17 bases remaining between them. Germline lookup yields CDR1 MNHEY and CDR2 SMNVEV (reference sequence). In DNA form, the CDR3 reads TGTGCCAGCAGTCCCCTAACTGAATCTCCCAATCAGCCCCAGCATTTT. Protein product: CASSPLTESPNQPQHF.

CDR3 nucleotides: TGTGCCAGCAGCTTAGTTCCGACTAGCGGGGGGGCCGGTACGCAGTATTTT. Its translation: CASSLVPTSGGAGTQYF. This chain uses TRBV7-2 with TRBJ2-3; TRBD2 aligns across 14 bases. The CDR3 is made up of 17 amino acids. Trimming at V came to 1 base and at J to 8 bases, leaving 8 bases not matched to a gene. CDR1 is SGHTA and CDR2 is FQGNSA in the germline V gene. The variable domain in full, with the rest retrieved from reference TRBV7-2 and TRBJ2-3, is GAGVSQSPSNKVTEKGKDVELRCDPISGHTALYWYRQSLGQGLEFLIYFQGNSAPDKSGLPSDRFSAERTGGSVSTLTIQRTQQEDSAVYLCASSLVPTSGGAGTQYFGPGTRLTVL.

The genes are TRBV7-3 and TRBJ2-1, with 7 positions matching TRBD2. The CDR3 runs 13 residues. V lost 2 bases to trimming and J lost 7 bases; unmatched junction nucleotides: 2. Germline V CDR1 and CDR2: SGHTA, FQGTGA. The chain's CDR3 is CASSLVGGNEQFF. CDR3 DNA: TGTGCCAGCAGCTTAGTGGGGGGGAATGAGCAGTTCTTC. Combining the CDR3 with reference TRBV7-3 and TRBJ2-1 gives the whole variable domain GAGVSQTPSNKVTEKGKYVELRCDPISGHTALYWYRQSLGQGPEFLIYFQGTGAADDSGLPNDRFFAVRPEGSVSTLKIQRTERGDSAVYLCASSLVGGNEQFFGPGTRLTVL.

V usage is TRBV28 and J usage is TRBJ2-7, with D possibly TRBD1 on 5 matching bases. The CDR3 has 13 residues. The V end lost 5 bases, the J end lost 2 bases, and 10 bases lay between the germline ends. Germline CDR1 and CDR2: MDHEN and SYDVKM. DNA of the CDR3: TGTGCCAGCAGTCTGACAGACGCCTACGAGCAGTACTTC. It encodes CASSLTDAYEQYF.

The V call is TRBV5-4, the J call TRBJ1-2; 7 bases are shared with TRBD1. V shed 3 bases and J 4 bases; nucleotides not matched to a gene: 3. Per germline, CDR1 SGHNT and CDR2 YYREEE (reference sequence). The CDR3 has 13 amino acids. The CDR3 loop is CASSSGQPYGYTF. The CDR3 bases are TGTGCCAGCAGCTCGGGACAGCCCTATGGCTACACCTTC.

The chain employs TRBV3-1 (or the pseudogene TRBV3-2) and TRBJ2-7, with D hard to call. Trimming removed 6 bases at V and 9 bases at J, with 18 bases between. Germline CDR1 is LGHDT and CDR2 is YNNKEL (reference sequence). The CDR3 spans 13 residues. CDR3 bases: TGTGCCAGCAGGCGAACCCCTGAACCCCGGCAGTACTTC. Protein: CASRRTPEPRQYF.

This rearrangement joins TRBV7-2 to TRBJ2-5; possibly TRBD2 for D (7 bases). Trimming cost V 7 bases and J 5 bases, with 14 bases left between them. Germline V CDR1 and CDR2: SGHTA, FQGNSA. The CDR3 runs 13 residues. Here the CDR3 reads CASTTRGAETQYF. Written as DNA, the CDR3 is TGTGCCAGCACCACTCGGGGGGCGGAGACCCAGTACTTC.

This chain uses TRBV9 with TRBJ2-2, with 8 bases matching TRBD2. Trimming cost V 0 bases and J 2 bases; bases outside gene matches: 3. The CDR3 has 16 residues. CDR1 and CDR2 (germline): SGDLS, YYNGEE. The CDR3 is CASSVVAGGNTGELFF. CDR3 DNA sequence: TGTGCCAGCAGCGTAGTGGCGGGAGGTAACACCGGGGAGCTGTTTTTT.

The genes are TRBV14 and TRBJ2-2; no firm D call. Germline CDR1 and CDR2: SGHDN and FVKESK. The CDR3 extends over 14 amino acids. V dropped 2 bases and J dropped 7 bases, with 11 bases sitting between them. CDR3 loop: CASSQRRFIGELFF. CDR3 nucleotide sequence: TGTGCCAGCAGCCAAAGGCGGTTCATCGGGGAGCTGTTTTTT.